The rows below give T cell receptor beta chains drawn from one sample of a study of blood T cell repertoires in COVID-19. Repertoires were generated with immunoSEQ multiplex PCR, while TCRdb's copy carries only in-frame clones and drops some. Among 150,000 to 200,000 clones listed, 85% were seen once. Input material: peripheral blood. The receptors were sampled from a human donor with acute or convalescent COVID-19. The donor label of this sample is uncertain. CDR3s include the opening cysteine and the closing phenylalanine or tryptophan. A D gene is named only where the DNA matches it firmly. Not every row has a clone size; where given, it reads once, few, many or a size class.

clone_size j_call d_call v_call cdr3_aa cdr3_nt
NA TRBJ2-3 NA TRBV7-6 CASSLVGVSTDTQYF TGTGCCAGCAGCTTAGTGGGAGTTAGCACAGATACGCAGTATTTT
NA TRBJ1-5 TRBD1 TRBV6-2/TRBV6-3 CASSDKQGISNQPQHF TGTGCCAGCAGTGACAAACAGGGGATAAGCAATCAGCCCCAGCATTTT
NA TRBJ1-1 NA TRBV11-3 CASSLGVGAGNTEAFF TGTGCCAGCAGCCTAGGTGTGGGGGCGGGGAACACTGAAGCTTTCTTT
NA TRBJ1-3 TRBD1 TRBV7-8 CATRQGASSFGNTIYF TGTGCCACCCGACAGGGGGCCTCATCCTTTGGAAACACCATATATTTT
NA TRBJ2-7 TRBD2 TRBV6-5 CASSYSGRGGEQYF TGTGCCAGCAGTTACTCGGGGAGGGGCGGCGAGCAGTACTTC
NA TRBJ1-2 NA TRBV4-3 CASSQDRTVGGYGYTF TGCGCCAGCAGCCAAGATAGAACAGTGGGGGGCTATGGCTACACCTTC
NA TRBJ1-2 NA TRBV4-1 CASSQYSSGGRDYGYTF TGCGCCAGCAGCCAGTACTCCTCCGGGGGGCGGGACTATGGCTACACCTTC
NA TRBJ2-1 NA TRBV11-1 CASVRRGDNEQFF TGTGCCAGCGTCCGGCGGGGAGACAATGAGCAGTTCTTC
NA TRBJ1-2 NA TRBV3-1/TRBV3-2 CASNAGVNYGYTF TGTGCCAGCAACGCAGGGGTTAACTATGGCTACACCTTC
NA TRBJ1-5 NA TRBV4-3 CASSQDRMGDQPQHF TGCGCCAGCAGCCAAGATAGAATGGGAGATCAGCCCCAGCATTTT
NA TRBJ2-1 TRBD1 TRBV5-1 CASSLEPTGSNRNEQFF TGCGCCAGCAGCTTGGAGCCGACAGGGAGTAACAGGAATGAGCAGTTCTTC
few TRBJ2-2 TRBD2 TRBV9 CASSDRLAGGLNTGELFF TGTGCCAGCAGCGACCGACTAGCGGGGGGCTTAAACACCGGGGAGCTGTTTTTT
NA TRBJ1-2 TRBD1 TRBV3-1/TRBV3-2 CASSPRGWDRVNYGYTF TGTGCCAGCAGTCCGAGAGGTTGGGACAGAGTTAACTATGGCTACACCTTC
once TRBJ2-1 TRBD1 TRBV4-3 CASSQEPTGEAYNEQFF TGCGCCAGCAGCCAAGAACCGACAGGGGAGGCCTACAATGAGCAGTTCTTC
NA TRBJ2-5 NA TRBV19 CASSWGRGSQYF TGTGCCAGTAGTTGGGGGCGGGGGTCCCAGTACTTC
NA TRBJ1-6 NA TRBV3-1/TRBV3-2 CASSQVHGQNSPLHF TGTGCCAGCAGCCAAGTCCATGGGCAAAATTCACCCCTCCACTTT
NA TRBJ2-1 TRBD1 TRBV5-5 CASSGGTGVREQFF TGTGCCAGCAGCGGCGGGACAGGGGTTCGTGAGCAGTTCTTC
NA TRBJ1-2 NA TRBV27 CASSLNWGGGDYGYTF TGTGCCAGCAGTTTAAATTGGGGAGGGGGGGACTATGGCTACACCTTC
NA TRBJ2-1 NA TRBV10-3 CAIRAPSDYNEQFF TGTGCCATCAGGGCTCCCTCAGACTACAATGAGCAGTTCTTC
NA TRBJ1-2 TRBD1 TRBV2 CASSPGTVIYGYTF TGTGCCAGCAGCCCTGGGACAGTAATTTATGGCTACACCTTC
NA TRBJ1-1 NA TRBV7-2 CASSLVRNTEAFF TGTGCCAGCAGCTTAGTGCGAAACACTGAAGCTTTCTTT
few TRBJ1-2 NA TRBV7-9 CASSFRQGSGYTF TGTGCCAGCAGCTTCCGGCAGGGCTCAGGCTACACCTTC
NA TRBJ2-7 NA TRBV28 CASRAEVGSRNEQYF TGTGCCAGCAGGGCCGAGGTGGGTTCTAGAAACGAGCAGTACTTC
NA TRBJ1-5 TRBD1 TRBV7-9 CASSFGQVDQHF TGTGCCAGCAGCTTCGGACAGGTCGACCAGCATTTT
NA TRBJ1-1 TRBD1 TRBV27 CASRTGALNTEAFF TGTGCCAGCAGAACAGGGGCGTTGAACACTGAAGCTTTCTTT
NA TRBJ2-2 NA TRBV7-9 CASSLVWTVDTGELFF TGTGCCAGCAGCTTAGTTTGGACAGTGGACACCGGGGAGCTGTTTTTT
NA TRBJ1-5 NA TRBV7-8 CASSPGHSNSNQPQHF TGTGCCAGCAGCCCGGGACATAGTAATAGCAATCAGCCCCAGCATTTT
NA TRBJ1-2 TRBD1 TRBV7-9 CASSLGRQGVYGYTF TGTGCCAGCAGCTTAGGCCGACAGGGTGTCTATGGCTACACCTTC
once TRBJ1-6 TRBD1 TRBV14 CASSQQGARGSPLHF TGTGCCAGCAGCCAACAGGGGGCTAGGGGATCACCCCTCCACTTT
few TRBJ2-3 NA TRBV24-1 CASESRAGHGDTQYF TGTGCCAGCGAGAGTCGTGCGGGGCATGGAGATACGCAGTATTTT
NA TRBJ1-1 NA TRBV7-3 CASSLQMNTEAFF TGTGCCAGCAGCCTACAGATGAACACTGAAGCTTTCTTT
NA TRBJ2-7 NA TRBV7-9 CASSSQTSYEQYF TGTGCCAGCAGCTCGCAGACTAGCTACGAGCAGTACTTC
NA TRBJ1-1 TRBD1 TRBV12-5 CASGLEPGTGTEF TGTGCTAGTGGTTTGGAGCCCGGGACAGGGACTGAATTT
NA TRBJ1-2 TRBD1 TRBV9 CASSVGIGRMGEQGSRGYTF TGTGCCAGCAGCGTAGGGATTGGACGTATGGGAGAACAGGGGTCTCGTGGCTACACCTTC
NA TRBJ1-4 TRBD1 TRBV19 CASSTATGGSKLFF TGTGCCAGTAGTACCGCGACAGGGGGAAGCAAACTGTTTTTT